What follows are 11 T cell receptor beta chains derived from one specimen sequenced in a study of blood T cell repertoires in COVID-19. Here immunoSEQ multiplex PCR was the method, and the copy in TCRdb shows in-frame clones only, minus some. This sample yields 100,000 to 150,000 clones, of which under 85% are seen a single time; about an eighth belongs to the top ten. Sequences were obtained from peripheral blood. The receptors come from a man in his 60s with acute or convalescent COVID-19.

The CDR3 loop reads CASSVGGGISYEQYF. DNA for the CDR3: TGTGCCAGCAGCGTAGGGGGCGGGATTTCCTACGAGCAGTACTTC. The chain has TRBV9 and TRBJ2-7, with D possibly TRBD2 on 6 matching bases. The CDR3 has 15 amino acids. Trimming cost V 0 bases and J 1 base, with 11 bases left between them. Per the germline V gene, CDR1 is SGDLS and CDR2 is YYNGEE.

The genes are TRBV24-1 and TRBJ1-1; a weak D match, TRBD1 (6 bases). The CDR3 consists of 13 residues. CDR1 KGHDR and CDR2 SFDVKD come from the germline V gene. V gave up 1 base and J gave up 10 bases, with 12 bases separating them. The CDR3 DNA reads as TGTGCCACCAGTGATTTAACGCAGGGGACAGCTTTCTTT. Residues: CATSDLTQGTAFF.

The rearrangement links TRBV28 to TRBJ2-1; the D gene is possibly TRBD1 (5 bases). Germline loops: CDR1 MDHEN, CDR2 SYDVKM. Trimming took 5 bases from V and 3 from J, leaving 11 bases between them. The CDR3 runs to 14 residues. The CDR3 protein is CASSLRQYYNEQFF. The CDR3 DNA is TGTGCCAGCAGTCTAAGACAGTACTACAATGAGCAGTTCTTC.

The CDR3 sequence is CASSLQGFGTEAFF. The CDR3 DNA is TGTGCCAGTAGTCTACAGGGGTTTGGGACTGAAGCTTTCTTT. The chain has TRBV19 and TRBJ1-1, with TRBD1 matching over 7 bases. The CDR3 is 14 residues long. Germline V gene data show CDR1 as LNHDA and CDR2 as SQIVND (reference sequence). V lost 5 bases to trimming and J lost 5 bases; unmatched junction nucleotides: 8.

The rearrangement uses TRBV6-5 and TRBJ1-1; D remains ambiguous. The V end was cut by 4 bases, the J end by 4 bases, with 19 bases between. CDR1 is MNHEY and CDR2 is SVGAGI in the germline V gene. The CDR3 length is 16 residues. CDR3 in DNA: TGTGCCAGCAGTTCGCCGACCTCGGGGATCGGCACTGAAGCTTTCTTT. Translated: CASSSPTSGIGTEAFF.

This chain uses TRBV7-3 with TRBJ1-2, with D possibly TRBD1 on 6 matching bases. Germline CDR1 SGHTA, CDR2 FQGTGA. V was trimmed by 1 base and J by 6 bases, leaving 9 bases between them. The CDR3 covers 13 residues. CDR3 sequence reads: CASSLIQGHGYTF. CDR3 DNA sequence: TGTGCCAGCAGCTTAATACAGGGCCATGGCTACACCTTC.

J is TRBJ1-1 and V is TRBV10-1; D gene ambiguous. The CDR3 spans 14 residues. Germline assignment: CDR1 WNHNN and CDR2 SYGVQD (reference sequence). V was cut by 6 bases and J by 1 base, with 12 bases left in between. The CDR3 DNA is TGCGCCAGCAGGGATGATGAGGCGAACACTGAAGCTTTCTTT. This codes for CASRDDEANTEAFF.

This chain connects TRBV24-1 to TRBJ2-3, with 7 bases lining up with TRBD2. Trimming at V came to 5 bases and at J to 0 bases, leaving 1 base not matched to a gene. The CDR3 totals 14 residues. From germline, CDR1 is KGHDR and CDR2 SFDVKD. CDR3 DNA sequence: TGTGCCACCAGTGCAGCGGGAAGCACAGATACGCAGTATTTT. This sequence encodes CATSAAGSTDTQYF.

There are a few counts of this clone. The gene calls are TRBV6-2 or TRBV6-3 and TRBJ2-7; TRBD2 matches at 13 bases. The J segment lost 0 bases and the V segment lost 6 bases, leaving 11 bases of the junction unmatched. Germline CDR1 MNHEY, CDR2 SVGEGT. CDR3 length equals 18 residues. CDR3 amino acids: CASSETSGRAGSSYEQYF. The CDR3 DNA reads as TGTGCCAGCAGCGAAACTAGCGGGAGGGCCGGGAGCTCCTACGAGCAGTACTTC.

J is TRBJ2-3 and V is TRBV6-5, with 11 bases fitting TRBD2. The CDR3 has 15 residues. CDR1 and CDR2 from the germline V gene are MNHEY and SVGAGI. Trimming at V came to 6 bases and at J to 2 bases, leaving 4 bases not matched to a gene. The CDR3 coding sequence is TGTGCCAGCAGAGGGACTAGCGGATTCACAGATACGCAGTATTTT. Translated: CASRGTSGFTDTQYF.

This rearrangement joins TRBV4-1 to TRBJ2-1; 12 bases agree with TRBD1. This CDR3 has 15 residues. Losses at the gene ends were 0 bases for V and 8 bases for J; bases not matched to a gene: 2. Germline V gene sequence: CDR1 MGHRA, CDR2 YSYEKL. The CDR3 DNA follows: TGCGCCAGCAGCCAAGAGGGACAGGGGGCGGATGAGCAGTTCTTC. Translation: CASSQEGQGADEQFF.